This is a list of T cell receptor beta chains from one sample in a study of PD-1 blockade in classical Hodgkin lymphoma. Assay: immunoSEQ multiplex PCR; the TCRdb copy retains only in-frame clones and omits some. The sample shows about 41,000 clones, roughly 70% of them seen only once. The sample in question was peripheral blood mononuclear cells (PBMCs), obtained at baseline. These receptors all stem from a human donor with classical Hodgkin lymphoma. Each CDR3 is given with its conserved first and last residue. Each record gives: clone size, D gene, J gene, V gene, CDR3 DNA, CDR3 protein. D genes are given only for firm matches. Some rows mark clone size as missing; the rest say once, few, many or name a class of expanded clone.

>.|TRBD2|TRBJ2-1|TRBV2
TGTGCCAGCAGTGACTTAGGACTAGGGCAGTTCTTC
CASSDLGLGQFF
>.|.|TRBJ1-1|TRBV6-5
TGTGCCAGCAGTGTCGGGAACACTGAAGCTTTCTTT
CASSVGNTEAFF
>.|.|TRBJ1-5|TRBV7-6
TGTGCCAGCAGCTTAGCGCCAGGGCTCAATCAGCCCCAGCATTTT
CASSLAPGLNQPQHF
>.|TRBD2|TRBJ2-7|TRBV28
TGTGCCAGCAGTTTGACTAGCGGAACAGCGGTTGTCAGCGAGCAGTACTTC
CASSLTSGTAVVSEQYF
>.|.|TRBJ1-5|TRBV6-6
TGTGCCAGCAGTTATACGAGCAATCAGCCCCAGCATTTT
CASSYTSNQPQHF
>.|.|TRBJ2-3|TRBV27
TGTGCCAGCAGTTTACGACTCGGGGATACGCAGTATTTT
CASSLRLGDTQYF
>.|TRBD1|TRBJ1-1|TRBV7-9
TGTGCCGGCAGCTTGGGGGACAGGGGCGACACTGAAGCTTTCTTT
CAGSLGDRGDTEAFF
>few|TRBD1|TRBJ2-2|TRBV2
TGTGCCAGCAGTTTAACAGGGGTAGGCACCGGGGAGCTGTTTTTT
CASSLTGVGTGELFF
>.|TRBD1|TRBJ1-2|TRBV6-5
TGTGCCAGCAGGCCGGGACAGGGGTGGGTCTATGGCTACACCTTC
CASRPGQGWVYGYTF
>.|.|TRBJ2-5|TRBV19
TGTGCCAGTAGTATTGCTCCGAAAGAGACCCAGTACTTC
CASSIAPKETQYF
>.|TRBD1|TRBJ2-7|TRBV6-5
TGTGCCAGCAGTCCCCGACAGGGGTTGCACGAGCAGTACTTC
CASSPRQGLHEQYF
>.|TRBD1|TRBJ2-6|TRBV9
TGTGCCAGCAGCGTAACAGGGGGCTCTGGGGCCAACGTCCTGACTTTC
CASSVTGGSGANVLTF
>few|.|TRBJ1-6|TRBV28
TGTGCCAGCAGCCCTTTGGGGCACAATTCACCCCTCCACTTT
CASSPLGHNSPLHF
>once|.|TRBJ2-7|TRBV6-1
TGTGCCAGCAGTGAAGAAGGGGTAGGGTTTTACGAGCAGTACTTC
CASSEEGVGFYEQYF
>.|.|TRBJ2-2|TRBV6-5
TGTGCCAGCAGTTACCAGGACTACCTCCCCACCGGGGAGCTGTTTTTT
CASSYQDYLPTGELFF
>.|.|TRBJ1-1|TRBV4-1
TGCGCCAGCAGGGGGGTCGTACGGAACACTGAAGCTTTCTTT
CASRGVVRNTEAFF
>.|.|TRBJ2-3|TRBV7-2
TGTGCCAGCAGCTTACGGGGGGCCGCCAGCACAGATACGCAGTATTTT
CASSLRGAASTDTQYF
>.|TRBD1|TRBJ1-5|TRBV28
TGTGCCAGCAGTCGTCCAGGGGGAAATCAGCCCCAGCATTTT
CASSRPGGNQPQHF
>.|TRBD1|TRBJ2-7|TRBV7-2
TGTGCCAGCAGCCTAAGACAGGGCGACGCAATGTACGAGCAGTACTTC
CASSLRQGDAMYEQYF
>.|.|TRBJ2-3|TRBV5-1
TGCGCCAGCAGCTTGCGCTTAACCGGAGATACGCAGTATTTT
CASSLRLTGDTQYF
>once|.|TRBJ1-2|TRBV7-2
TGTGCCAGCAGCTCAGGGGTCGACTATGGCTACACCTTC
CASSSGVDYGYTF
>.|.|TRBJ2-2|TRBV11-2
TGTGCCAGCAGCTTAAAGGTCGCGGCGAACACCGGGGAGCTGTTTTTT
CASSLKVAANTGELFF
>.|.|TRBJ1-2|TRBV7-8
TGTGCCAGCAGCTTAAGGAGTTCGGGTTTCATCCCCTCTGGCTACACCTTC
CASSLRSSGFIPSGYTF
>.|.|TRBJ2-6|TRBV6-6
TGTGCCAGCAGTTACGGGGGAACTGGGGCCAACGTCCTGACTTTC
CASSYGGTGANVLTF
>.|.|TRBJ2-1|TRBV5-1
TGCGCCAGCAGCACCCGGACTAATTACAATGAGCAGTTCTTC
CASSTRTNYNEQFF
>.|.|TRBJ1-2|TRBV18
TGTGCCAGCTCACCACCTCCTCCGGATGGGTGCACCTTC
CASSPPPPDGCTF
>.|.|TRBJ1-6|TRBV25-1
TGTGCCAGCAGTGACCCGATCGGAGGTCTTAAAAATTCACCCCTCCACTTT
CASSDPIGGLKNSPLHF
>.|.|TRBJ2-7|TRBV29-1
TGCAGCGTTGAAGCCGACTACGAGCAGTACTTC
CSVEADYEQYF
>.|.|TRBJ2-5|TRBV6-5
TGTGCCAGCCATTTTGGGCAGGGTTTGGTAGAGACCCAGTACTTC
CASHFGQGLVETQYF
>.|.|TRBJ2-5|TRBV7-2
TGTGCCAGCAGCTTAGAAGGCTGGGGGCTAGAGACCCAGTACTTC
CASSLEGWGLETQYF
>.|TRBD1|TRBJ2-6|TRBV29-1
TGCAGCGTTGGGACGGGACAGGGGACCACTGGGGCCAACGTCCTGACTTTC
CSVGTGQGTTGANVLTF
>.|.|TRBJ2-5|TRBV29-1
TGCAGCGTTGATGGGGGGGCCGAGACCCAGTACTTC
CSVDGGAETQYF
>.|.|TRBJ2-5|TRBV11-2
TGTGCCAGCAGCTTATATGATGCCGAGACCCAGTACTTC
CASSLYDAETQYF
>.|.|TRBJ1-2|TRBV7-8
TGTGCCAGCAGCTTCCCGGGACGGACCTATGGCTACACCTTC
CASSFPGRTYGYTF